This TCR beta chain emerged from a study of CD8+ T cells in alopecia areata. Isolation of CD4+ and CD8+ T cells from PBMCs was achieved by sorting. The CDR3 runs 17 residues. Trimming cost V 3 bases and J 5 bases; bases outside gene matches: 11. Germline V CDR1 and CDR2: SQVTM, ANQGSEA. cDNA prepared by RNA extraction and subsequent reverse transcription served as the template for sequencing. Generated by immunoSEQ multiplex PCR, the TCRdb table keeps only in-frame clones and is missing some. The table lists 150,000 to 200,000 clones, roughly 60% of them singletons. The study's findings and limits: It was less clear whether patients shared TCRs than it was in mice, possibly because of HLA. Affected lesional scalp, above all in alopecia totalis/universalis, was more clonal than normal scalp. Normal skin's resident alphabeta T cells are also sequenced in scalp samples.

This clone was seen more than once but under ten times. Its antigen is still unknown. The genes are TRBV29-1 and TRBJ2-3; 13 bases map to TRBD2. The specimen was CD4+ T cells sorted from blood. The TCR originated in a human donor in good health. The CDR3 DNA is TGCAGCGTTGACGAACAGCCCAGGACTAGCGGGAGAGATACGCAGTATTTT. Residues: CSVDEQPRTSGRDTQYF.